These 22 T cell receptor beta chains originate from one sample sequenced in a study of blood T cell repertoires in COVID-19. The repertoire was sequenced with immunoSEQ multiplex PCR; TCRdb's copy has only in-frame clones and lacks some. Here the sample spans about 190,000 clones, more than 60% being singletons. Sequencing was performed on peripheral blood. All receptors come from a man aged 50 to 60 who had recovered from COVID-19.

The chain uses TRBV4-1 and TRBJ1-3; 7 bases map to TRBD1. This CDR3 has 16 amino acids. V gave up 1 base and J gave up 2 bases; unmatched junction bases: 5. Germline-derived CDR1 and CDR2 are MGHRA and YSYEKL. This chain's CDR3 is CASSQGRGVTGNTIYF. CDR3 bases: TGCGCCAGCAGCCAAGGCAGGGGGGTAACTGGAAACACCATATATTTT.

As DNA, the CDR3 is TGTGCCAGCTCACCACGGGCTAGCGGGAGAGGCGAGCAGTACTTC. Its translation: CASSPRASGRGEQYF. The chain links TRBV18 to TRBJ2-7, with 10 bases lining up with TRBD2. From germline, CDR1 is KGHSH and CDR2 LQKENI. V shed 1 base and J 6 bases; nucleotides not matched to a gene: 6. This CDR3 is built from 15 residues. Full variable domain (outside the CDR3, taken from reference TRBV18 and TRBJ2-7): NAGVMQNPRHLVRRRGQEARLRCSPMKGHSHVYWYRQLPEEGLKFMVYLQKENIIDESGMPKERFSAEFPKEGPSILRIQQVVRGDSAAYFCASSPRASGRGEQYFGPGTRLTVT.

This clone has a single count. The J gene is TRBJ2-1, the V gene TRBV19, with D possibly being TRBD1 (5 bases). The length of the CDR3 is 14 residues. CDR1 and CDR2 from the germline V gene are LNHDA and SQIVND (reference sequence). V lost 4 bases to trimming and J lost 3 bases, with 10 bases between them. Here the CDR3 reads CASSRGRIYNEQFF. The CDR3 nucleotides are TGTGCCAGTAGTAGGGGCAGAATCTACAATGAGCAGTTCTTC.

The CDR3 DNA follows: TGTGCCAGTAGCCCACAGGGGGGCTCTGGAAACACCATATATTTT. Protein product: CASSPQGGSGNTIYF. J is TRBJ1-3 and V is TRBV19; 8 bases match TRBD1. In germline, CDR1 is LNHDA, CDR2 SQIVND (reference sequence). With V trimmed by 6 bases and J by 0 bases, 4 bases remained unmatched. There are 15 residues in the CDR3.

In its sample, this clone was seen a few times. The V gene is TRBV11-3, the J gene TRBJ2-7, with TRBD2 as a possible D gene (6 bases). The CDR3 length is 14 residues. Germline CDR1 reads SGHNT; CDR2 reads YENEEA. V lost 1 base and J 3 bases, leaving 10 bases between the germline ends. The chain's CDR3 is CASSLAGDSYEQYF. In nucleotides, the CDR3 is TGTGCCAGCAGCTTAGCGGGAGACAGCTACGAGCAGTACTTC. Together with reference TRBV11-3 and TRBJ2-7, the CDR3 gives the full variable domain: EAGVVQSPRYKIIEKKQPVAFWCNPISGHNTLYWYLQNLGQGPELLIRYENEEAVDDSQLPKDRFSAERLKGVDSTLKIQPAELGDSAVYLCASSLAGDSYEQYFGPGTRLTVT.

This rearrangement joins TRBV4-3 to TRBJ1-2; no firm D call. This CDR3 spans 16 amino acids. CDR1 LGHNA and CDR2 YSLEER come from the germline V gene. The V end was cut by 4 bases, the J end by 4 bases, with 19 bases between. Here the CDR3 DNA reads TGCGCCAGCAGCCCCACCGAGTCTGCGGGATTCTATGGCTACACCTTC. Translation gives CASSPTESAGFYGYTF.

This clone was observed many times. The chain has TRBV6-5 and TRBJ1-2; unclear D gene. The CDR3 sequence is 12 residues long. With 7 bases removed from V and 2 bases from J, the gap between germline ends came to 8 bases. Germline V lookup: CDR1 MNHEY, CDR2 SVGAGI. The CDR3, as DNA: TGTGCCAGCATCACGGGGAACTATGGCTACACCTTC. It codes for CASITGNYGYTF.

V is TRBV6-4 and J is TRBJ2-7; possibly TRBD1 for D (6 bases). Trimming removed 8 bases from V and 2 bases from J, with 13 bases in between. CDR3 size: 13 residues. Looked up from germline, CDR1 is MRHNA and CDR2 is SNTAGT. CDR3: CASLQGSAYEQYF. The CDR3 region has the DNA TGTGCCAGCCTACAGGGTAGCGCCTACGAGCAGTACTTC.

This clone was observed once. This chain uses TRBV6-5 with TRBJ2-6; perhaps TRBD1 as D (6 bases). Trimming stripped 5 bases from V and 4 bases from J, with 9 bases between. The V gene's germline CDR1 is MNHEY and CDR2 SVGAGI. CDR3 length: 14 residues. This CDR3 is CASSPGVGANVLTF. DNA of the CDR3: TGTGCCAGCAGTCCAGGGGTCGGGGCCAACGTCCTGACTTTC.

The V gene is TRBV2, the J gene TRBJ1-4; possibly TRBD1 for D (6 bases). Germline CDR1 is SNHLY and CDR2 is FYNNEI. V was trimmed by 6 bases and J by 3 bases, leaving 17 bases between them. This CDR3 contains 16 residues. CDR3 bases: TGTGCCAGCAGGTGGACAGAAGACCGGGCTAATGAAAAACTGTTTTTT. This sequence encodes CASRWTEDRANEKLFF.

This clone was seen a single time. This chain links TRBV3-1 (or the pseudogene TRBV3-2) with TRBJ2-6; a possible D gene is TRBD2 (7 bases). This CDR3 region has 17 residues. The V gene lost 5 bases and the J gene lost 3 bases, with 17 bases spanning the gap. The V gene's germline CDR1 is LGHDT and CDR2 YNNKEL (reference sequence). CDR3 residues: CASSAGGGALGANVLTF. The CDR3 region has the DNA TGTGCCAGCAGCGCCGGAGGGGGGGCTCTTGGGGCCAACGTCCTGACTTTC.

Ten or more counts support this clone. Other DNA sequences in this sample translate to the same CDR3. CDR3 bases: TGTGCCTGGAGTGTCCCAGGAACCGGGGAGCTGTTTTTT. Translated, it gives CAWSVPGTGELFF. The chain employs TRBV30 and TRBJ2-2, with D uncertain. CDR3 length: 13 residues. Trimming took 0 bases from V and 5 from J, leaving 7 bases between them. Germline-derived CDR1 and CDR2 are GTSNPN and SVGIG (reference sequence).

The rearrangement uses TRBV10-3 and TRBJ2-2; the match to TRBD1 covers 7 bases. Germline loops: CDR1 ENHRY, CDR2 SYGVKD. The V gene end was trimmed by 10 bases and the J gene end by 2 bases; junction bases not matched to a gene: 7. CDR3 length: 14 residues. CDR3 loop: CATHRDRNTGELFF. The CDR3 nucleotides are TGTGCCACCCACCGGGACAGAAACACCGGGGAGCTGTTTTTT.

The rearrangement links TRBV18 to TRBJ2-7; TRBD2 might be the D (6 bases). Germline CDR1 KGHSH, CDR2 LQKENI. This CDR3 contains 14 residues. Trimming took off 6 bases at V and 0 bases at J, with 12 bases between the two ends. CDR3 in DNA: TGTGCCAGCTCTCCTGGGACTGTCTCCTACGAGCAGTACTTC. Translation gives CASSPGTVSYEQYF.

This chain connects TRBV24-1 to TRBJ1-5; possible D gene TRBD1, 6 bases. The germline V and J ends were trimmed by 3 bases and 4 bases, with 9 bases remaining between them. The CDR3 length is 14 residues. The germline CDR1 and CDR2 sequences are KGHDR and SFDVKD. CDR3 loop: CATSDGQTNQPQHF. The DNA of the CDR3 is TGTGCCACCAGTGATGGACAGACAAATCAGCCCCAGCATTTT.

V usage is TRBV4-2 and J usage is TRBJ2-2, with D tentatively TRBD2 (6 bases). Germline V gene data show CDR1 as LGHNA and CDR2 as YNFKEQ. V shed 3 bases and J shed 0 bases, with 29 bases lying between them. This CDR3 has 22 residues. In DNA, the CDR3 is TGTGCCAGCAGCCAGGCGATTCTTACTAGTAGAGCGGGCATTTCGAACACCGGGGAGCTGTTTTTT. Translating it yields CASSQAILTSRAGISNTGELFF.

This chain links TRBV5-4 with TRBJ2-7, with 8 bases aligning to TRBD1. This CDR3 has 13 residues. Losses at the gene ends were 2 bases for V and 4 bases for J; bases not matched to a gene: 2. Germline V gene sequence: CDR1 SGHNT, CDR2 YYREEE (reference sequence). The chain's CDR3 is CASSFTGGYEQYF. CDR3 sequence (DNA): TGTGCCAGCAGCTTCACAGGGGGATACGAGCAGTACTTC.

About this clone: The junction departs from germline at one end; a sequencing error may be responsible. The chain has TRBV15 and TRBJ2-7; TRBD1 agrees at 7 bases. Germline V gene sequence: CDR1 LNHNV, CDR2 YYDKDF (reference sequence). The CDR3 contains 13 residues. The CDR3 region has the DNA TGTGCCACCAGCAGAGATTTTGTGGGACAGACCCTCTTC. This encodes CATSRDFVGQTLF.

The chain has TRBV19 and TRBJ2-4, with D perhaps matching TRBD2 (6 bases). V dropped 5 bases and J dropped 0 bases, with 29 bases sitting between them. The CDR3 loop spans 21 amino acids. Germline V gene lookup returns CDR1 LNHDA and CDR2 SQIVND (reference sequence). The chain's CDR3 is CASSGRAGTAQRPIAKNIQYF. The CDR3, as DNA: TGTGCCAGTAGTGGCCGCGCGGGGACGGCCCAAAGGCCCATAGCCAAAAACATTCAGTACTTC.

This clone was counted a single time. The CDR3, as DNA: TGTGCCAGCAGTCCGATATTGACAGGGGCCCATAATTCACCCCTCCACTTT. This encodes CASSPILTGAHNSPLHF. The chain uses TRBV28 and TRBJ1-6, with 8 positions matching TRBD1. V lost 5 bases and J lost 5; bases outside the gene matches: 11. The CDR3 contains 17 residues. Germline lookup yields CDR1 MDHEN and CDR2 SYDVKM.

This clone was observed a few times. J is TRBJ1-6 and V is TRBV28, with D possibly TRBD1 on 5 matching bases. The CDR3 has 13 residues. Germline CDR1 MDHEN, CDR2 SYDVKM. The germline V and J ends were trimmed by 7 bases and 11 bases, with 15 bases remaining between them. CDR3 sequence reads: CASKVGVHAPLHF. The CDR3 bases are TGTGCCAGCAAAGTAGGGGTCCATGCACCCCTCCACTTT.

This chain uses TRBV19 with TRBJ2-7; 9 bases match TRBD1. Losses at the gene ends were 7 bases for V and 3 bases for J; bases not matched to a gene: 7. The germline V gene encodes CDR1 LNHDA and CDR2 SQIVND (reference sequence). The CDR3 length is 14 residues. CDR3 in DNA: TGTGCCAGTAATGACGGGACAGGGCTCTACGAGCAGTACTTC. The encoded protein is CASNDGTGLYEQYF.